This paragraph covers one TCR beta chain sequence. The antigen this receptor binds is unknown. Base quality data are lacking; no much larger clone is found one base away. Patients with autoimmune disease history or receiving systemic immunosuppression were excluded from the trial. Peripheral blood for TCR sequencing was drawn from every dose cohort at baseline, at cycle 4 day 1 and at cycle 7 day 1. The samples were drawn from a first-in-human, open-label, multicenter phase I dose-escalation trial of ivuxolimab. Adults with locally advanced or metastatic melanoma, renal cell carcinoma, hepatocellular carcinoma or head and neck squamous cell carcinoma were enrolled in the trial. CD4+ and CD8+ T cells were sorted separately from peripheral blood before TCR sequencing. The source of the sample is a study of OX40 agonist ivuxolimab in advanced cancers. Describing the broader study: Ivuxolimab was a fully human IgG2 agonistic monoclonal antibody targeting the costimulatory receptor OX40 (CD134). Prior anti-PD-1, anti-PD-L1 or anti-CTLA-4 therapy was permitted, and approximately 40% of dose-escalation patients had received checkpoint inhibitors. Of the roughly 51 patients in dose escalation, about 20 had hepatocellular carcinoma, approximately 15 had melanoma, 9 had renal cell carcinoma and 9 had head and neck cancer. Intravenous ivuxolimab was administered to patients every 2 weeks at six dose levels: 0.01, 0.1, 0.3, 1.5, 3 and 10 mg/kg. In the dose-escalation cohort, roughly 80% of patients were male, and the mean age was approximately 64 years, with a range of about 23 to 85. The purpose of peripheral TCRbeta sequencing was to test whether ivuxolimab changed TCR sequence diversity and led to clonal T-cell expansion. The paper reports the monotherapy dose-escalation portion (N of about 47 patients) of the phase I ivuxolimab trial. Partial responses occurred in three dose-escalation patients, of whom one had hepatocellular carcinoma and two had cutaneous melanoma. Findings and caveats that apply to the study as a whole: On average, CD8+ T cells showed more expanded clones than CD4+ T cells after ivuxolimab. Low levels of normalized T-cell clonal expansion were also shown by some nonresponding patients. Which antigens the clonally expanded peripheral T cells were specific for was not determined. Partial responders in the 0.1-3.0 mg/kg groups had among the lowest normalized peripheral clonal expansion, especially among CD8+ T cells. At doses of 0.1 to 3.0 mg/kg, clonal expansion of both CD4+ and CD8+ blood T cells was observed from baseline to week 6.

For sequencing of the TCRbeta CDR3 region, genomic DNA was extracted from the sorted cells. TCRbeta CDR3 regions were sequenced using the immunoSEQ Assay. The table was pulled from immuneACCESS by TCRdb, which kept in-frame rearrangements only. Such tables lose some clones; where checked, under half of the loss comes from unresolved V genes, and the rest has no known cause. The sample contains roughly 30,000 clones, about 85% of them found a single time. Of the sample, 35% to 40% is held by the ten largest clones. The TCR sequence derives from an adult with an advanced solid tumor such as melanoma, head and neck, liver or kidney cancer. Specimen: CD4+ or CD8+ T cells sorted from blood, collected in a trial of the OX40 agonist ivuxolimab.

The DNA is as follows: TGTGCCAGCAGCTTAGATCCCCCCCCCTACGAGCAGTACTTC. This yields the protein CASSLDPPPYEQYF. In this chain, TRBV7-9 is recombined with TRBJ2-7; the D gene lacks a confident call. Including the terminal cysteine and phenylalanine, the CDR3 comprises 14 residues. Solely the CDR3 DNA is kept, with 42 bases framed from the first base. V and J are truncated by 1 base and 2 bases respectively, leaving an intervening sequence of 9 bases. In the germline V gene (reference sequence), CDR1 corresponds to SEHNR and CDR2 to FQNEAQ.